This T cell receptor (beta chain) was identified during a study of graft-versus-host responses after intestinal transplantation. Responder cells labeled with CFSE (around 200,000) were co-plated with irradiated stimulator cells labeled with violet dye (around 200,000). Sequencing used immunoSEQ multiplex PCR; TCRdb keeps in-frame clones, though not all of them. The table records just over 15,000 clones, about 33% of them present only once. Remarks on this clone: A junction boundary mismatches the germline segment, possibly from a read error.

CDR3 length: 11 residues. Germline V gene sequence: CDR1 SEHNR, CDR2 FQNEAQ (reference sequence). V is TRBV7-9 and J is TRBJ1-1; TRBD1 agrees at 8 bases. Sequences were derived from alloreactive CD4+ T cells from a mixed lymphocyte reaction culture, sampled before intestinal transplant. Subset reported: CFSE-low proliferating T cells sorted from roughly six-day pre-transplant mixed lymphocyte reaction (GvH or HvG direction). The source is a human patient who received an intestinal transplant. CDR3 region: CASSLSGTGAF. CDR3 coding DNA: TGTGCCAGCAGCTTATCCGGGACAGGAGCCTTT.